The 10 T cell receptor beta chains reported below all come from one sample, sequenced in a study of OX40 agonist ivuxolimab in advanced cancers. The table came from immunoSEQ multiplex PCR; TCRdb's copy has only in-frame clones and leaves some out. Among roughly 48,000 clones listed, about 87% were seen once. This specimen was CD4+ or CD8+ T cells sorted from blood, taken in a trial of the OX40 agonist ivuxolimab. Every receptor here comes from an adult with an advanced solid tumor such as melanoma, head and neck, liver or kidney cancer.

This clone showed up just once. The rearrangement links TRBV6-5 to TRBJ2-7; perhaps TRBD1 as D (6 bases). The CDR3 is made up of 12 amino acids. V was clipped by 7 bases and J by 3 bases, with 10 bases between them. Germline-derived CDR1 and CDR2 are MNHEY and SVGAGI. CDR3 in amino acids: CASTSTGYEQYF. CDR3 bases: TGTGCCAGCACTTCGACAGGCTACGAGCAGTACTTC.

This rearrangement joins TRBV9 to TRBJ2-5, with a weak D call TRBD1 (5 bases). The CDR3 has 15 residues. Deletions cut 6 bases from V and 4 bases from J, with 19 bases between. Looked up from germline, CDR1 is SGDLS and CDR2 is YYNGEE. CDR3 protein: CASIYFPRQGETQYF. The CDR3 nucleotides are TGTGCCAGCATCTATTTCCCAAGGCAGGGAGAGACCCAGTACTTC.

V usage is TRBV13 and J usage is TRBJ1-1, with 9 bases aligning to TRBD1. Germline CDR1 and CDR2: PRHDT and FYEKMQ (reference sequence). This CDR3 spans 14 amino acids. V lost 5 bases and J lost 10; bases outside the gene matches: 11. Here the CDR3 reads CASSQLRDRVAAFF. The CDR3 DNA is TGTGCCAGCAGCCAACTCCGGGACAGGGTAGCAGCTTTCTTT.

The chain is built from TRBV11-2 and TRBJ1-5; TRBD1 is a possible D gene (6 bases). Germline V gene lookup returns CDR1 SGHAT and CDR2 FQNNGV. The CDR3 spans 17 residues. Trimming took off 6 bases at V and 5 bases at J, with 23 bases between the two ends. The CDR3 sequence: CASSQRSFGGGHQPQHF. The DNA for the CDR3 is TGTGCCAGCAGTCAAAGATCCTTCGGGGGGGGCCATCAGCCCCAGCATTTT.

The V gene is TRBV29-1, the J gene TRBJ1-2, with D hard to call. The germline V and J ends were trimmed by 7 bases and 4 bases, with 16 bases remaining between them. CDR1 is SQVTM, CDR2 ANQGSEA, per germline. This CDR3 comprises 13 residues. The CDR3 is CSGGLGDSYGYTF. CDR3 DNA: TGCAGCGGAGGGCTCGGGGATTCCTATGGCTACACCTTC.

This clone was found a few times. CDR3 sequence reads: CASQTGGHTEAFF. CDR3 in DNA: TGCGCCAGCCAGACAGGGGGCCATACTGAAGCTTTCTTT. The rearrangement joins TRBV10-2 to TRBJ1-1; TRBD1 matches at 10 bases. Germline CDR1 is WSHSY and CDR2 is SAAADI. This CDR3 has 13 residues. V shed 8 bases, J shed 5 bases, and the junction held 5 bases outside the gene matches.

The J gene is TRBJ2-1, the V gene TRBV7-9; tentatively, D is TRBD2 (6 bases). V was shortened by 5 bases and J by 0 bases, with 14 bases between the two germline ends. Looked up from germline, CDR1 is SEHNR and CDR2 is FQNEAQ (reference sequence). This CDR3 has 16 residues. For the CDR3, the DNA is TGTGCCAGCAGCCCCCGGGGGTCAAGCTCCTACAATGAGCAGTTCTTC. Protein sequence: CASSPRGSSSYNEQFF. Filled out from reference TRBV7-9 and TRBJ2-1, the complete variable domain reads DTGVSQNPRHKITKRGQNVTFRCDPISEHNRLYWYRQTLGQGPEFLTYFQNEAQLEKSRLLSDRFSAERPKGSFSTLEIQRTEQGDSAMYLCASSPRGSSSYNEQFFGPGTRLTVL.

J is TRBJ1-5 and V is TRBV7-8; D is unclear. CDR1 and CDR2 from the germline V gene are SGHVS and FQNEAQ. Trimming took 6 bases from V and 7 from J, leaving 19 bases between them. The CDR3 is 15 amino acids. As DNA, the CDR3 is TGTGCCAGCAGTGCGTCGGGTCCCACTTCCCAGCCCCAGCATTTT. Translating it yields CASSASGPTSQPQHF.

The gene calls are TRBV27 and TRBJ2-2, with 8 nucleotides matching TRBD1. This CDR3 is 18 amino acids long. Germline lookup yields CDR1 MNHEY and CDR2 SMNVEV (reference sequence). V lost 4 bases and J lost 3; bases outside the gene matches: 13. CDR3 nucleotides: TGTGCCAGCAGTTACGACAGGGGCTACGTTGCCTACACCGGGGAGCTGTTTTTT. As protein: CASSYDRGYVAYTGELFF.

This clone is a singleton in its sample. The chain combines TRBV19 with TRBJ1-5; D is ambiguous. Germline-derived CDR1 and CDR2 are LNHDA and SQIVND (reference sequence). This CDR3 contains 16 residues. The V gene lost 4 bases and the J gene lost 6 bases, with 19 bases spanning the gap. The CDR3 DNA is TGTGCCAGTAGTACCGAGGCCCTACTGGCGGGTCAGCCCCAGCATTTT. Encoded protein: CASSTEALLAGQPQHF.